These 2 T cell receptor beta chains came from one sample sequenced in a study of cytomegalovirus exposure and HLA in healthy donors (dated 2017 in TCRdb). To prepare the library, the immunoSEQ multiplex PCR assay was applied. A mixture of 60 forward primers for TCR Vbeta segments and 13 reverse primers for TCR Jbeta segments was used in the multiplex PCR. Sourced from immuneACCESS, this table was stored by TCRdb with only in-frame sequences that have V and J called. A share of the clones is absent; for the studies checked, an unresolved V gene accounts for under half, and the remainder has no known explanation. The sample records about 170,000 clones, 75% to 90% of which are singletons. Clones ranked in the top ten supply roughly 2% of the sample. Sequenced material: PBMCs. The receptors shown here come from a woman between 18 and 29 years old in good health and CMV-seronegative.

This clone turned up a few times. The chain uses TRBV25-1 and TRBJ1-1, with 8 nucleotides matching TRBD1. The CDR3 is 13 amino acids. The germline V gene encodes CDR1 MGHDK and CDR2 SYGVNS. V lost 10 bases, J lost 4 bases, and 8 bases stayed unmatched. The CDR3 nucleotides read TGTGCCACCAAGACAGGGGTCGGCACTGAAGCTTTCTTT. Translating gives CATKTGVGTEAFF.

Regarding this clone: At one end the junction does not follow the germline gene, possibly because of a read error. The V gene is TRBV7-9, the J gene TRBJ1-1; the D gene is possibly TRBD1 (5 bases). Germline assignment: CDR1 SEHNR and CDR2 FQNEAQ (reference sequence). This CDR3 contains 18 residues. The DNA for the CDR3 is TGTTCCAGCTTCTTCCTGACTCAGGGTTCCATTTGGGACACTGAAGCTTTCTTT. Translating gives CSSFFLTQGSIWDTEAFF.